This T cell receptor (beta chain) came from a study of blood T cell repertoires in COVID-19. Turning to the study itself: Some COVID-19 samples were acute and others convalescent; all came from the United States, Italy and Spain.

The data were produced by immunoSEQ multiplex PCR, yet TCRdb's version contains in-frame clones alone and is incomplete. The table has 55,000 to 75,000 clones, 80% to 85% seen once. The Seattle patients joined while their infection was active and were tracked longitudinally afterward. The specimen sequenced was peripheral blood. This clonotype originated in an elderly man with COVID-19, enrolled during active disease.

CDR3 residues: CASSPALSPKETQYF. For the CDR3, the DNA is TGTGCCAGCAGCCCAGCGCTGAGCCCCAAAGAGACCCAGTACTTC. This chain uses TRBV7-9 with TRBJ2-5; D not certain. V gave up 5 bases and J gave up 3 bases, with 16 bases separating them. Germline V gives CDR1 SEHNR, CDR2 FQNEAQ (reference sequence). The CDR3 contains 15 residues. The full variable domain, rest sourced from reference TRBV7-9 and TRBJ2-5, is DTGVSQNPRHKITKRGQNVTFRCDPISEHNRLYWYRQTLGQGPEFLTYFQNEAQLEKSRLLSDRFSAERPKGSFSTLEIQRTEQGDSAMYLCASSPALSPKETQYFGPGTRLLVL.